The clone carrying this T cell receptor (beta chain) was observed a handful of times. Its target is not known. CDR3 size: 14 residues. Trimming took off 7 bases at V and 2 bases at J, with 11 bases between the two ends. Germline CDR1 MDHEN, CDR2 SYDVKM. This record belongs to a study of T cell repertoires in cytomegalovirus infection. TCRdb reprocessed the reads with MiXCR, giving one entry per CDR3 protein. The sample includes approximately 120,000 distinct CDR3 sequences, around 29% of them seen just once. The sequence was collected from a human donor in good health (CMV status not recorded). Some clones in this sample may be carry-over from other donors' samples. The sample here was CD8+ T cells from cultured PBMCs, taken from culture after CMV antigen stimulation. This chain links TRBV28 with TRBJ2-2; D perhaps matches TRBD2 (6 bases). CDR3 nucleotides: TGTGCCAGCAAGGGGACTTCAAACACCGGGGAGCTGTTTTTT. It specifies CASKGTSNTGELFF.